This T cell receptor beta chain was captured by sequencing in a study of monozygotic twins with cystic fibrosis. Overall study: With approximately 15 PCR cycles, barcoded libraries came from roughly 2.9 micrograms of fragmented DNA. Study-wide results and limits: Shared CDR3 numbers were not associated with age, concordance or severity. Unrelated CF individuals shared fewer identical clonotypes than monozygotic CF twins. In 13 of 16 pairs, V gene usage was closest to the co-twin's.

The method was immunoSEQ multiplex PCR; TCRdb's version includes in-frame clones alone and lacks a portion of them. Of approximately 20,000 clones listed, roughly 89% are singletons. About this clone itself: Its target is unknown.

This clonotype was sampled from a girl aged 2 to 10 with cystic fibrosis. The material sequenced was blood.

In DNA, the CDR3 is TGTGCCAGTAGTACCCCACCGGGACTAGCGTTTCACGGGGAGCTGTTTTTT. This translates into CASSTPPGLAFHGELFF. The V gene is TRBV19, the J gene TRBJ2-2, with 10 bases identical to TRBD2. The V segment lost 4 bases and the J segment 7 bases; nucleotides outside the gene matches: 12. Germline V gives CDR1 LNHDA, CDR2 SQIVND (reference sequence). The CDR3 contains 17 residues.